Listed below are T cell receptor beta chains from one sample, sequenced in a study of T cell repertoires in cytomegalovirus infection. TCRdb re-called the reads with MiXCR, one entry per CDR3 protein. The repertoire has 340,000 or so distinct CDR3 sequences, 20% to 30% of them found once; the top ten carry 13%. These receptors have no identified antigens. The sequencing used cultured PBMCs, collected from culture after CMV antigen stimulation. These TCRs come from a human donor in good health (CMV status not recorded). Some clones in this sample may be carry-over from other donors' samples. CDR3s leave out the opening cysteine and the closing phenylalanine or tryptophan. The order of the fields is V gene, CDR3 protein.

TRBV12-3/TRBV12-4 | ASSFGADQETQY
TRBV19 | ASMGWGSAQPQH
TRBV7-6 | ASSLEGALRETEAF
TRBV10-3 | AISDHSETQY
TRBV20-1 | SARDGYNEQF
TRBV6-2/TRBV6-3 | ASSYRVRTEAF
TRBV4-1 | ASSQEGAALLAGEGSDTQY
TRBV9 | ASSVDRDRSGEDTQY
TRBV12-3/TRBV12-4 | ASNPGLAGLNEQF
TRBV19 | ASREKSGYT
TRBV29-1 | SASQGRSNEQF
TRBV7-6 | ASSTGFQETQY
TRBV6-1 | ASSEARGGLNGYT